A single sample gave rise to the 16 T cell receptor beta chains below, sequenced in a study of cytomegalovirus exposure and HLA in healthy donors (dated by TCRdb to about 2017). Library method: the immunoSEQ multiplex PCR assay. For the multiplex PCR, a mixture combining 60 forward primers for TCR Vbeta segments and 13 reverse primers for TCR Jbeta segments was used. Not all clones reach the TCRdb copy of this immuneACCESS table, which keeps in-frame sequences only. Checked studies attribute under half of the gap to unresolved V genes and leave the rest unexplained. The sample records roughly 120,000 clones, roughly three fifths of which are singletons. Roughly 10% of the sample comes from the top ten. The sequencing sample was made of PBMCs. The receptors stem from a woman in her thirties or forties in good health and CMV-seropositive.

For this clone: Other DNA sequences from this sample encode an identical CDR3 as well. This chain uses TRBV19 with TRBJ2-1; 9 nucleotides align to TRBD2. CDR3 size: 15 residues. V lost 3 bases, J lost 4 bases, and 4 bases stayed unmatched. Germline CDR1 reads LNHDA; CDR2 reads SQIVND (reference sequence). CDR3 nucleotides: TGTGCCAGTAGTATCACTAGCGGGCCGTACAATGAGCAGTTCTTC. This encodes CASSITSGPYNEQFF. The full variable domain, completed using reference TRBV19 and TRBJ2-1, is DGGITQSPKYLFRKEGQNVTLSCEQNLNHDAMYWYRQDPGQGLRLIYYSQIVNDFQKGDIAEGYSVSREKKESFPLTVTSAQKNPTAFYLCASSITSGPYNEQFFGPGTRLTVL.

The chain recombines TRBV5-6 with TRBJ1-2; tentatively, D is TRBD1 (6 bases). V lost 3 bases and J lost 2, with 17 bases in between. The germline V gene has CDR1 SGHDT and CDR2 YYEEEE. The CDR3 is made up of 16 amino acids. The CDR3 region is CASSSEGEGWNYGYTF. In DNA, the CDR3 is TGTGCCAGCAGCTCGGAGGGGGAGGGTTGGAACTATGGCTACACCTTC. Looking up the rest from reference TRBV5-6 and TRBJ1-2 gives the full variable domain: DAGVTQSPTHLIKTRGQQVTLRCSPKSGHDTVSWYQQALGQGPQFIFQYYEEEERQRGNFPDRFSGHQFPNYSSELNVNALLLGDSALYLCASSSEGEGWNYGYTFGSGTRLTVV.

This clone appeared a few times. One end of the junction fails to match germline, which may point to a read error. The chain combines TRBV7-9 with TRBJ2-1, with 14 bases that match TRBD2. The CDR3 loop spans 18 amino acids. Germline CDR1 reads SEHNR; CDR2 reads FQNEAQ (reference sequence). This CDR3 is CASSLPGTSGSSSNEQFF. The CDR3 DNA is TGTGCCAGCAGCTTACCCGGGACTAGCGGGAGTTCCTCCAATGAGCAGTTCTTC. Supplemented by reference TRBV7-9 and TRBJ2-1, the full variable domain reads DTGVSQNPRHKITKRGQNVTFRCDPISEHNRLYWYRQTLGQGPEFLTYFQNEAQLEKSRLLSDRFSAERPKGSFSTLEIQRTEQGDSAMYLCASSLPGTSGSSSNEQFFGPGTRLTVL.

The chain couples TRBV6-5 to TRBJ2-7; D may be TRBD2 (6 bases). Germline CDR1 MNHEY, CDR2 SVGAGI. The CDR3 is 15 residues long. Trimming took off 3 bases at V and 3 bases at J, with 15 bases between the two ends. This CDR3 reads CASSYLAGTRYEQYF. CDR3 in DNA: TGTGCCAGCAGTTATTTGGCGGGAACCCGCTACGAGCAGTACTTC.

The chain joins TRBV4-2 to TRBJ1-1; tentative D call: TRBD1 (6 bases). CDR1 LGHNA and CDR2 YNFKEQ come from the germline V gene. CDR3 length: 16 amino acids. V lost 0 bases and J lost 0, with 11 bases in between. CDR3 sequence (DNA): TGTGCCAGCAGCCAAGAGGGGGCCTACATGAACACTGAAGCTTTCTTT. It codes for CASSQEGAYMNTEAFF.

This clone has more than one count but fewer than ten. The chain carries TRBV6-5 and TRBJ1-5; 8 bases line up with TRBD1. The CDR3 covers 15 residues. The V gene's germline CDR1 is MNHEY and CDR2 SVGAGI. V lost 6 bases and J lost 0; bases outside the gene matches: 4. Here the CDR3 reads CASRKDRGSNQPQHF. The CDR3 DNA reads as TGTGCCAGCAGAAAAGACAGGGGTAGCAATCAGCCCCAGCATTTT.

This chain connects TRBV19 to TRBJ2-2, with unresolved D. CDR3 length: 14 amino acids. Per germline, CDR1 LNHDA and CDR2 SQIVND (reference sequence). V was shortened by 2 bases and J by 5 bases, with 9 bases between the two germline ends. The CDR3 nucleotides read TGTGCCAGTAGTATACAGGTTACTACCGGGGAGCTGTTTTTT. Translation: CASSIQVTTGELFF.

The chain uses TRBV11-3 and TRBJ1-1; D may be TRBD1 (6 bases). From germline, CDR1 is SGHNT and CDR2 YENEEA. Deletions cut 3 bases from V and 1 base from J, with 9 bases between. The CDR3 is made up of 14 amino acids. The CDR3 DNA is TGTGCCAGCAGCTTCCAGGGGCCGAACACTGAAGCTTTCTTT. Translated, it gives CASSFQGPNTEAFF.

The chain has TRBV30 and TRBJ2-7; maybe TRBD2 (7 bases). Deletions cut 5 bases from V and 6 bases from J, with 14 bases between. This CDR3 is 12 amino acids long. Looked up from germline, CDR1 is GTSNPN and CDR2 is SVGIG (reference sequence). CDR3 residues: CAWGSGGSEQYF. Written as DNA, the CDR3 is TGTGCCTGGGGGTCGGGGGGCAGCGAGCAGTACTTC. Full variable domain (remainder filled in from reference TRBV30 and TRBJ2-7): SQTIHQWPATLVQPVGSPLSLECTVEGTSNPNLYWYRQAAGRGLQLLFYSVGIGQISSEVPQNLSASRPQDRQFILSSKKLLLSDSGFYLCAWGSGGSEQYFGPGTRLTVT.

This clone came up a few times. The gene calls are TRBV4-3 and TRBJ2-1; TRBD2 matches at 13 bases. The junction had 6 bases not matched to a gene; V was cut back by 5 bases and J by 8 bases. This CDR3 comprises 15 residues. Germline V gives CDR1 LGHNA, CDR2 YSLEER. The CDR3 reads CASSGLAGVRDEQFF. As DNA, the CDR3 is TGCGCCAGCAGCGGACTAGCGGGAGTGAGGGATGAGCAGTTCTTC.

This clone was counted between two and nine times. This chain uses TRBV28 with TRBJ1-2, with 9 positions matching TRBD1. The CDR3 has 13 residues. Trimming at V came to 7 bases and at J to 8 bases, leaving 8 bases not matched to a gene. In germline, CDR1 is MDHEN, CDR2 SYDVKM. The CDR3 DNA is TGTGCCAGCACCATCCACAGGGGGCAGGGCTACACCTTC. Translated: CASTIHRGQGYTF.

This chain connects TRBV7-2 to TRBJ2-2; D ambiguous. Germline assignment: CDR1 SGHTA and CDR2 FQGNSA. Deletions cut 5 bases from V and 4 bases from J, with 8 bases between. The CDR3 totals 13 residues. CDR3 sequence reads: CASSPLITGELFF. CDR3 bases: TGTGCCAGCAGCCCTCTAATCACCGGGGAGCTGTTTTTT.

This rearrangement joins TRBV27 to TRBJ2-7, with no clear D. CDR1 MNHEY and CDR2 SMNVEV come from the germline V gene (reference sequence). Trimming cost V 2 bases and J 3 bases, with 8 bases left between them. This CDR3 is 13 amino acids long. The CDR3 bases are TGTGCCAGCAGTTTAGGAGTGGACTACGAGCAGTACTTC. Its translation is CASSLGVDYEQYF.

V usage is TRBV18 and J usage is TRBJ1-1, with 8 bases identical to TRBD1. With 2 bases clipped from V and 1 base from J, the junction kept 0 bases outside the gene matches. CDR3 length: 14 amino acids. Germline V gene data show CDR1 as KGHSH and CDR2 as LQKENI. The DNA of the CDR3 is TGTGCCAGCTCACCAGGGACAGGGAACACTGAAGCTTTCTTT. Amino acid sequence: CASSPGTGNTEAFF.

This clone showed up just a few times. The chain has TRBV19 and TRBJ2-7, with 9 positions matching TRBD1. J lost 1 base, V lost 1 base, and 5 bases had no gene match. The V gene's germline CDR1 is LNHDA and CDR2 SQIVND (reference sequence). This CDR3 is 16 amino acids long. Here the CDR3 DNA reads TGTGCCAGTAGTATAGGAGGTGGGACAGGGTCCTACGAGCAGTACTTC. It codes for CASSIGGGTGSYEQYF.

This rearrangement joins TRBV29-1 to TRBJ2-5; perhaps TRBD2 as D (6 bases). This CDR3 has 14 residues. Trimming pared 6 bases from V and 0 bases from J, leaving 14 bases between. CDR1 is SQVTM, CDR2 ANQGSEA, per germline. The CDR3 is CSVEVADYQETQYF. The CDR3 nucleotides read TGCAGCGTGGAGGTAGCGGATTACCAAGAGACCCAGTACTTC.